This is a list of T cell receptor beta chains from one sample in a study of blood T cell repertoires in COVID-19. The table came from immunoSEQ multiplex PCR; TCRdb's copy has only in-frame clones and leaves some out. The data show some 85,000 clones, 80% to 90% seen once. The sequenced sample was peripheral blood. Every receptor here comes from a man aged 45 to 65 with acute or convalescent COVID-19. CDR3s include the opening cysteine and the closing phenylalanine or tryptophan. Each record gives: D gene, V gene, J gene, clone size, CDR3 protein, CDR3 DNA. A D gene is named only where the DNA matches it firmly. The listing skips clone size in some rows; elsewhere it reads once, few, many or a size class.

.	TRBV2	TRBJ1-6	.	CASSAQGNSYNSPLHF	TGTGCCAGCAGTGCGCAGGGAAACTCCTATAATTCACCCCTCCACTTT
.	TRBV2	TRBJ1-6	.	CASSLNTGQGNSPLHF	TGTGCCAGCAGCCTCAACACGGGCCAGGGTAATTCACCCCTCCACTTT
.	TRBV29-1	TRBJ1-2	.	CSAPSGQTFNYGYTF	TGCAGCGCCCCCTCTGGACAGACTTTTAACTATGGCTACACCTTC
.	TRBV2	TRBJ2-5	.	CASSPQYQETQYF	TGTGCCAGCAGTCCACAGTACCAAGAGACCCAGTACTTC
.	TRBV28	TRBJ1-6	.	CASSPQTGRNSPLHF	TGTGCCAGCAGTCCCCAGACAGGCCGCAATTCACCCCTCCACTTT
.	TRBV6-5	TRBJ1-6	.	CASTPGRRVRSPLHF	TGTGCCAGCACCCCGGGACGGAGGGTTCGTTCACCCCTCCACTTT
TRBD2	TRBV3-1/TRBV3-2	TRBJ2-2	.	CASSLSLAGGYTGELFF	TGTGCCAGCAGCCTCTCTTTAGCGGGGGGGTACACCGGGGAGCTGTTTTTT
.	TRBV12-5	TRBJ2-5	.	CASGLGGTPETQYF	TGTGCTAGTGGTTTGGGCGGGACTCCAGAGACCCAGTACTTC
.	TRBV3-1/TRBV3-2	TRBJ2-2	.	CASSPQGMANTGELFF	TGTGCCAGCAGCCCCCAGGGGATGGCGAACACCGGGGAGCTGTTTTTT
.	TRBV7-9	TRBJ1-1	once	CASSLGAAEAFF	TGTGCCAGCAGCTTAGGAGCCGCAGAAGCTTTCTTT
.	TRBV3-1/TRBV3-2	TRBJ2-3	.	CASSQLGTDTQYF	TGTGCCAGCAGCCAACTAGGCACAGATACGCAGTATTTT
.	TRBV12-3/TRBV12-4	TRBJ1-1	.	CASSLAVIQTFF	TGTGCCAGCAGTTTGGCGGTCATCCAAACTTTCTTT
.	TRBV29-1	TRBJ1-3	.	CSVEPREGVTGNTIYF	TGCAGCGTTGAACCCCGTGAGGGGGTAACTGGAAACACCATATATTTT
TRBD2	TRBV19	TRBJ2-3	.	CASSPRTSGASTDTQYF	TGTGCCAGTAGTCCAAGGACTAGCGGGGCTAGCACAGATACGCAGTATTTT
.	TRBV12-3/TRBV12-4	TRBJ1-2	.	CASSSGDPYGYTF	TGTGCCAGCAGTTCGGGGGATCCCTATGGCTACACCTTC
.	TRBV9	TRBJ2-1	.	CASSGFSVGSYNEQFF	TGTGCCAGCAGCGGGTTTAGCGTCGGCTCCTACAATGAGCAGTTCTTC
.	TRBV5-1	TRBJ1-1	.	CASSLGAGADTEAFF	TGCGCCAGCAGCTTGGGGGCGGGGGCGGATACTGAAGCTTTCTTT
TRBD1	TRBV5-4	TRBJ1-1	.	CASSLGQGRTEAFF	TGTGCCAGCAGCTTGGGACAGGGGCGGACTGAAGCTTTCTTT
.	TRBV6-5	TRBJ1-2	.	CASSYSTGFYGYTF	TGTGCCAGCAGTTACTCGACGGGGTTCTATGGCTACACCTTC
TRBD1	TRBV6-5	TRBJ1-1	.	CASSYSTQGQTEAFF	TGTGCCAGCAGTTACTCGACGCAGGGACAGACTGAAGCTTTCTTT
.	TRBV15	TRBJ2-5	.	CATSRLLMQETQYF	TGTGCCACCAGCAGACTGCTAATGCAAGAGACCCAGTACTTC
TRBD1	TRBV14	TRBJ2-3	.	CASSLGQETDTQYF	TGTGCCAGCAGCCTAGGACAGGAAACAGATACGCAGTATTTT
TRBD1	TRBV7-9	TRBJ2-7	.	CASSRGQGAIREQYF	TGTGCCAGCAGCCGGGGGCAGGGGGCGATCCGCGAGCAGTACTTC
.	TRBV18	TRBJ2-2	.	CASSPFLGELFF	TGTGCCAGCTCACCATTTCTCGGGGAGCTGTTTTTT
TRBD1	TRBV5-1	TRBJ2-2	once	CASSLAQGASNTGELFF	TGCGCCAGCAGCTTGGCACAGGGGGCTTCGAACACCGGGGAGCTGTTTTTT
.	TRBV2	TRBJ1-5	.	CASSDQGYNQPQHF	TGTGCCAGCAGTGATCAGGGTTACAATCAGCCCCAGCATTTT
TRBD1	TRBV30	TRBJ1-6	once	CAWSGGQGRLGYNSPLHF	TGTGCCTGGAGTGGAGGACAGGGGCGCCTGGGCTATAATTCACCCCTCCACTTT
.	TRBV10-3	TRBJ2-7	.	CAISPTDYEQYF	TGTGCCATCAGTCCGACAGACTACGAGCAGTACTTC
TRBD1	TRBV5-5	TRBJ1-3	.	CASSIGTGGSGNTIYF	TGTGCCAGCAGCATTGGGACAGGGGGCTCTGGAAACACCATATATTTT
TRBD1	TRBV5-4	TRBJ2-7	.	CASTPGQGRYEQYF	TGTGCCAGCACCCCGGGACAGGGGAGGTACGAGCAGTACTTC
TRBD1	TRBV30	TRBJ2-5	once	CAWVQGAGETQYF	TGTGCCTGGGTGCAGGGGGCAGGAGAGACCCAGTACTTC
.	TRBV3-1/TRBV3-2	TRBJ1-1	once	CASSPLQGLNTEAFF	TGTGCCAGCAGTCCCCTACAGGGCTTGAACACTGAAGCTTTCTTT
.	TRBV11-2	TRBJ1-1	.	CASSLQGDTEAFF	TGTGCCAGCAGCCTCCAGGGTGACACTGAAGCTTTCTTT
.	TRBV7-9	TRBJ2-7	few	CASSLVGVGEQYF	TGTGCCAGCAGCTTGGTAGGGGTAGGCGAGCAGTACTTC
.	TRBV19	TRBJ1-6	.	CASRTRSGNSPLHF	TGTGCCAGTAGAACTAGGAGTGGAAATTCACCCCTCCACTTT
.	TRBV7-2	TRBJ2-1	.	CASQLATSYNEQFF	TGTGCCAGCCAGCTGGCGACATCCTACAATGAGCAGTTCTTC
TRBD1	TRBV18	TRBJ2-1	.	CASSPGTVEQGDNEQFF	TGTGCCAGCTCACCGGGGACCGTTGAACAGGGGGACAATGAGCAGTTCTTC
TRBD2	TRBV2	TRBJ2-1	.	CASIWTSGGSYNEQFF	TGTGCCAGCATATGGACTAGCGGGGGCTCCTACAATGAGCAGTTCTTC
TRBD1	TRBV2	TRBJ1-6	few	CASSYLDRENSPLHF	TGTGCCAGCAGTTATCTGGACAGGGAAAATTCACCCCTCCACTTT
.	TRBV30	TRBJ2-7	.	CAWSVLVGVEQYF	TGTGCCTGGAGTGTCTTGGTCGGGGTCGAGCAGTACTTC
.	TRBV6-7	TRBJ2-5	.	CASSPQWFQETQYF	TGTGCCAGCAGTCCCCAGTGGTTCCAAGAGACCCAGTACTTC
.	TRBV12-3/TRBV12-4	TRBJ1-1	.	CASSPQGGSEAFF	TGTGCCAGCAGCCCTCAGGGTGGGTCTGAAGCTTTCTTT
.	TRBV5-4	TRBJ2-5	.	CASSPGGQETQYF	TGTGCCAGCAGCCCCGGGGGCCAAGAGACCCAGTACTTC
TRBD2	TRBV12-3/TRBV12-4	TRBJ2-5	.	CASRTSGETQYF	TGTGCCAGCAGAACTAGCGGGGAGACCCAGTACTTC
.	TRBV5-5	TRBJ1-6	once	CASSWTGDNSPLHF	TGTGCCAGCAGTTGGACGGGGGATAATTCACCCCTCCACTTT
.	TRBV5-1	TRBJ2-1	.	CASSLVARGNEQFF	TGCGCCAGCAGCTTGGTCGCCAGGGGCAATGAGCAGTTCTTC
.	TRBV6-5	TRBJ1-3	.	CASSRGAGGNTIYF	TGTGCCAGCAGTCGCGGGGCGGGTGGAAACACCATATATTTT
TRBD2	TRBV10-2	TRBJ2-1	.	CASSAAASGGAGEQFF	TGCGCCAGCAGTGCTGCGGCTAGCGGGGGGGCTGGTGAGCAGTTCTTC
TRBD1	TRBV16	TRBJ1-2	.	CASSPTGGYGYTF	TGTGCCAGCAGCCCGACAGGGGGCTATGGCTACACCTTC
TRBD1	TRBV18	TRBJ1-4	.	CASSPLTGENEKLFF	TGTGCCAGCTCACCACTTACAGGGGAGAATGAAAAACTGTTTTTT